The 24 T cell receptor beta chains below all came from one sample that was sequenced in a study of vaccination and CD4 T cells after COVID-19. Researchers used the Oncomine TCR Beta short-read assay to sequence DNA from cultured CD4+ T cells. A single record per CDR3 protein comes from TCRdb applying MiXCR to the PCR reads. The data show about 19,000 distinct CDR3 sequences, about 60% seen once. No antigen has been identified for these receptors. As to treatment: 10-day PBMC culture with coronavirus spike peptide pools or control peptides (ViraFEST assay). Material: CD4+ T cells from blood, cultured in vitro, obtained after SARS-CoV-2 vaccination. These receptor sequences come from a human donor who had recovered from COVID-19.

The J gene is TRBJ2-7, the V gene TRBV6-5, with D hard to call. The CDR3 runs 15 residues. CDR1 and CDR2 from the germline V gene are MNHEY and SVGAGI. V was shortened by 2 bases and J by 0 bases, with 11 bases between the two germline ends. Written as DNA, the CDR3 is TGTGCCAGCAGTTACGGCCAAGCCGACTCCTACGAGCAGTACTTC. Residues: CASSYGQADSYEQYF.

The chain uses TRBV19 and TRBJ1-2; 7 positions agree with TRBD1. CDR1 LNHDA and CDR2 SQIVND come from the germline V gene (reference sequence). The CDR3 runs 14 residues. V gave up 6 bases and J gave up 6 bases; unmatched junction bases: 10. The CDR3 region is CASSPQGIGNGYTF. The CDR3 DNA sequence: TGTGCCAGTAGCCCACAGGGGATCGGGAATGGCTACACCTTC.

The V call is TRBV5-1, the J call TRBJ2-5; 7 bases are shared with TRBD1. This CDR3 is 14 amino acids long. The V gene's germline CDR1 is SGHRS and CDR2 YFSETQ. V lost 4 bases to trimming and J lost 2 bases; unmatched junction nucleotides: 5. This CDR3 reads CASSRGQEQETQYF. DNA for the CDR3: TGCGCCAGCAGCCGCGGACAGGAACAAGAGACCCAGTACTTC.

The rearrangement links TRBV6-2 or TRBV6-3 to TRBJ2-7; tentative D call: TRBD2 (6 bases). The V gene lost 2 bases and the J gene lost 1 base, with 12 bases spanning the gap. The V gene's germline CDR1 is MNHEY and CDR2 SVGEGT. The CDR3 sequence is 15 residues long. CDR3 region: CASSYGPSASYEQYF. CDR3 DNA sequence: TGTGCCAGCAGTTACGGGCCTAGCGCTTCCTACGAGCAGTACTTC.

This chain connects TRBV6-5 to TRBJ2-5, with 11 bases aligning to TRBD2. CDR3 length: 13 amino acids. V was pared by 8 bases and J by 5 bases, with 4 bases of the junction left unmatched. Germline-derived CDR1 and CDR2 are MNHEY and SVGAGI. CDR3 in DNA: TGTGCCAGCGGTTGGACTAGCGGGGAGACCCAGTACTTC. This encodes CASGWTSGETQYF.

This chain uses TRBV12-3 or TRBV12-4 with TRBJ2-1; D gene ambiguous. This CDR3 contains 11 residues. V gave up 6 bases and J gave up 12 bases, with 12 bases separating them. CDR3 sequence reads: CASSYGVVQFF. CDR3 sequence (DNA): TGTGCCAGCAGCTACGGCGTGGTGCAGTTCTTC.

The chain employs TRBV28 and TRBJ1-5, with unresolved D. Germline CDR1 and CDR2: MDHEN and SYDVKM. CDR3 length: 16 residues. V lost 4 bases to trimming and J lost 4 bases, with 17 bases between them. CDR3 nucleotides: TGTGCCAGCAGTTATGGGTACCCTAAAGAAAATCAGCCCCAGCATTTT. Protein sequence: CASSYGYPKENQPQHF.

This chain links TRBV5-1 with TRBJ1-2; possibly TRBD1 for D (6 bases). This CDR3 has 15 residues. Trimming removed 2 bases from V and 3 bases from J, with 14 bases in between. From germline, CDR1 is SGHRS and CDR2 YFSETQ. The CDR3 here is CASSFNLDRHYGYTF. In DNA form, the CDR3 reads TGCGCCAGCAGCTTTAACCTTGACAGGCACTATGGCTACACCTTC.

The sample holds a few counts of this clonotype. The chain joins TRBV7-2 to TRBJ2-1; a possible D gene is TRBD1 (5 bases). This CDR3 region has 15 residues. Per the germline V gene, CDR1 is SGHTA and CDR2 is FQGNSA. V was pared by 1 base and J by 0 bases, with 7 bases between. CDR3 in DNA: TGTGCCAGCAGCTTAGAACAGGCCTCCTACAATGAGCAGTTCTTC. As protein: CASSLEQASYNEQFF.

This clonotype appeared a few times. The chain couples TRBV6-1 to TRBJ1-5, with 7 bases aligning to TRBD1. Germline CDR1 is MNHNS and CDR2 is SASEGT. CDR3 length equals 13 residues. V lost 5 bases and J lost 6; bases outside the gene matches: 4. The CDR3 region is CASSTTGAQPQHF. As DNA, the CDR3 is TGTGCCAGCAGTACAACAGGGGCTCAGCCCCAGCATTTT.

This clonotype was seen more than once but under ten times. V gene TRBV7-9 combines with J gene TRBJ1-1, with 8 bases matching TRBD1. This CDR3 is 17 amino acids long. V shed 2 bases and J 5 bases; nucleotides not matched to a gene: 13. CDR1 is SEHNR, CDR2 FQNEAQ, per germline (reference sequence). The CDR3 nucleotides read TGTGCCAGCAGCTTACGAGGCGACAGGGGAAGGGGAACTGAAGCTTTCTTT. Protein: CASSLRGDRGRGTEAFF.

The CDR3 spells CASSTRQGDGGYTF. Here the CDR3 DNA reads TGTGCCAGCAGCACGAGACAGGGGGACGGGGGCTACACCTTC. This chain links TRBV7-8 with TRBJ1-2; 9 nucleotides line up with TRBD1. This CDR3 contains 14 residues. Per germline, CDR1 SGHVS and CDR2 FQNEAQ. The junction had 9 bases not matched to a gene; V was cut back by 5 bases and J by 8 bases.

The V and J genes are TRBV20-1 and TRBJ1-1; 7 bases match TRBD1. Germline loops: CDR1 DFQATT, CDR2 SNEGSKA (reference sequence). V lost 6 bases, J lost 4 bases, and 8 bases stayed unmatched. This CDR3 has 13 amino acids. The CDR3 nucleotides are TGCAGTGCCGGGCGGGACAGAGTCACTGAAGCTTTCTTT. Its translation is CSAGRDRVTEAFF.

The chain carries TRBV10-2 and TRBJ1-1; no firm D call. V was clipped by 7 bases and J by 4 bases, with 16 bases between them. CDR1 and CDR2 from the germline V gene are WSHSY and SAAADI. There are 14 residues in the CDR3. The DNA for the CDR3 is TGCGCCAGCATCGGTCAGGATACTGGCACTGAAGCTTTCTTT. Translating gives CASIGQDTGTEAFF.

This chain links TRBV7-2 with TRBJ2-5; D is perhaps TRBD1 or TRBD2 (5 bases each). V was cut by 2 bases and J by 0 bases, with 13 bases left in between. The CDR3 spans 16 residues. CDR1 is SGHTA and CDR2 is FQGNSA in the germline V gene. The CDR3 reads CASSLMGPSYQETQYF. As DNA, the CDR3 is TGTGCCAGCAGCTTAATGGGACCGTCCTACCAAGAGACCCAGTACTTC.

This clonotype appeared a few times. One end of the junction fails to match germline, which may point to a read error. The chain links TRBV27 to TRBJ2-2; 12 bases line up with TRBD1. Germline V CDR1 and CDR2: MNHEY, SMNVEV (reference sequence). The CDR3 extends over 17 amino acids. Written as DNA, the CDR3 is TGTGCCAGCAGTTTATCCACCGGGACAGGGGGCCCCGGGGAGTTGTTTTTT. This sequence encodes CASSLSTGTGGPGELFF.

This clonotype was observed a few times. This rearrangement joins TRBV7-3 to TRBJ2-7, with a tentative D call TRBD1 (7 bases). Trimming shortened V by 0 bases and J by 8 bases, and 14 bases separated the two germline ends. The CDR3 totals 14 residues. CDR1 and CDR2 from the germline V gene are SGHTA and FQGTGA. This CDR3 reads CASSLTTEGAKQYF. In DNA, the CDR3 is TGTGCCAGCAGCTTAACAACGGAGGGGGCGAAGCAGTACTTC.

This clonotype was counted once. The rearrangement links TRBV30 to TRBJ1-1; D ambiguous. The CDR3 is made up of 12 amino acids. The germline gives CDR1 GTSNPN, CDR2 SVGIG (reference sequence). V was pared by 3 bases and J by 7 bases, with 12 bases between. The CDR3 protein is CAWSRPPREAFF. CDR3 nucleotides: TGTGCCTGGAGCCGTCCCCCCCGTGAAGCTTTCTTT. Filled out from reference TRBV30 and TRBJ1-1, the complete variable domain reads SQTIHQWPATLVQPVGSPLSLECTVEGTSNPNLYWYRQAAGRGLQLLFYSVGIGQISSEVPQNLSASRPQDRQFILSSKKLLLSDSGFYLCAWSRPPREAFFGQGTRLTVV.

This chain uses TRBV7-2 with TRBJ1-3, with D hard to call. CDR1 is SGHTA and CDR2 is FQGNSA in the germline V gene. The CDR3 totals 17 residues. V was trimmed by 1 base and J by 0 bases, leaving 13 bases between them. This CDR3 is CASSLGSIGRSGNTIYF. The CDR3 coding sequence is TGTGCCAGCAGCTTAGGCAGTATCGGCCGCTCTGGAAACACCATATATTTT.

This chain uses TRBV7-6 with TRBJ1-3; 7 bases are a match to TRBD1. The CDR3 consists of 16 residues. J was trimmed by 4 bases and V by 5 bases; bases with no gene match: 11. Looked up from germline, CDR1 is SGHVS and CDR2 is FNYEAQ. In nucleotides, the CDR3 is TGTGCCAGCAGCGATAGACAGGGAGTAACGGGAAACACCATATATTTT. Translation: CASSDRQGVTGNTIYF.

The V and J genes are TRBV28 and TRBJ1-5; D unresolved. The ends were cut back, 0 bases at V and 3 bases at J, with 9 bases in the middle. This CDR3 has 15 amino acids. Germline CDR1 is MDHEN and CDR2 is SYDVKM. The CDR3 here is CASSLWSLINQPQHF. DNA of the CDR3: TGTGCCAGCAGTTTATGGTCCCTGATCAATCAGCCCCAGCATTTT.

In this sample, this clonotype turned up once. The J gene is TRBJ2-3, the V gene TRBV20-1; D possibly corresponds to TRBD1 (6 bases). V dropped 2 bases and J dropped 2 bases, with 14 bases sitting between them. CDR1 is DFQATT, CDR2 SNEGSKA, per germline (reference sequence). CDR3 length: 15 amino acids. The CDR3, as DNA: TGCAGTGCTAGATCGAGAGGGGGAAACACAGATACGCAGTATTTT. It translates to CSARSRGGNTDTQYF.

The chain joins TRBV6-1 to TRBJ2-2; D not resolved. Germline V gene lookup returns CDR1 MNHNS and CDR2 SASEGT. The CDR3 consists of 16 residues. Trimming cost V 6 bases and J 0 bases, with 14 bases left between them. CDR3 sequence: CASRLRTAPNTGELFF. CDR3 coding DNA: TGTGCCAGCAGATTAAGGACGGCGCCGAACACCGGGGAGCTGTTTTTT.

The chain links TRBV11-3 to TRBJ1-1; D uncertain. The V end was cut by 1 base, the J end by 6 bases, with 12 bases between. The CDR3 extends over 14 amino acids. Germline CDR1 reads SGHNT; CDR2 reads YENEEA. The CDR3 region has the DNA TGTGCCAGCAGCTTAGGCCCCACAGAGGCTGAAGCTTTCTTT. Translating it yields CASSLGPTEAEAFF.